Listed here are 17 T cell receptor beta chains from one sample, sequenced in a study of blood T cells in healthy people across ages. A J-beta primer mix and a sample-barcoded 5' primer were used in a second PCR of roughly 6 to 11 cycles. TCRdb independently ran MiXCR on the 5' RACE reads; one entry per CDR3 protein. The data contain 720,000 or so distinct CDR3 sequences, 40% to 50% of them singletons. Material: blood. The receptors originated from an elderly man in good health.

At least ten counts were recorded for this clonotype. The genes are TRBV29-1 and TRBJ2-7; the D is unclear. This CDR3 contains 14 residues. Trimming took 7 bases from V and 2 from J, leaving 18 bases between them. From germline, CDR1 is SQVTM and CDR2 ANQGSEA. CDR3 sequence reads: CSASRTRSAYEQYF. CDR3 bases: TGCAGCGCCTCCCGGACCCGTTCGGCCTACGAGCAGTACTTC.

The chain carries TRBV5-1 and TRBJ2-7; 7 bases are shared with TRBD1. The CDR3 runs to 14 residues. Per the germline V gene, CDR1 is SGHRS and CDR2 is YFSETQ. Trimming removed 3 bases from V and 2 bases from J; junction bases left unmatched: 5. The CDR3 nucleotides read TGCGCCAGCAGCTGGACAGGCGACCCCTACGAGCAGTACTTC. Amino acid sequence: CASSWTGDPYEQYF. The variable domain in full, completed from reference TRBV5-1 and TRBJ2-7, reads KAGVTQTPRYLIKTRGQQVTLSCSPISGHRSVSWYQQTPGQGLQFLFEYFSETQRNKGNFPGRFSGRQFSNSRSEMNVSTLELGDSALYLCASSWTGDPYEQYFGPGTRLTVT.

With respect to this clonotype: This may come from a read error, since a much larger clone is one base off. The chain has TRBV3-1 and TRBJ1-1; D not resolved. Germline V CDR1 and CDR2: LGHDT, YNNKEL (reference sequence). The CDR3 totals 16 residues. The CDR3: CAGSPTQVRGGTEAFF. The CDR3 DNA follows: TGTGCCGGCAGCCCAACCCAGGTCCGGGGAGGGACTGAAGCTTTCTTT.

The chain combines TRBV6-6 with TRBJ2-3; D is uncertain. The germline V gene has CDR1 MNHNY and CDR2 SVGAGI (reference sequence). This CDR3 is built from 14 residues. V shed 2 bases and J shed 2 bases, with 8 bases lying between them. The CDR3, as DNA: TGTGCCAGCAGTTACCCCGAAGTCACAGATACGCAGTATTTT. Amino acid sequence: CASSYPEVTDTQYF.

V and J are TRBV3-1 and TRBJ1-4; possibly TRBD1 for D (6 bases). Trimming left V 4 bases short and J 6 bases short, with 12 bases between. The germline V gene encodes CDR1 LGHDT and CDR2 YNNKEL (reference sequence). This CDR3 spans 14 amino acids. This chain's CDR3 is CASSLYTGYEKLFF. CDR3 sequence (DNA): TGTGCCAGCAGCCTATACACAGGGTATGAAAAACTGTTTTTT. Full variable domain (missing parts from reference TRBV3-1 and TRBJ1-4): DTAVSQTPKYLVTQMGNDKSIKCEQNLGHDTMYWYKQDSKKFLKIMFSYNNKELIINETVPNRFSPKSPDKAHLNLHINSLELGDSAVYFCASSLYTGYEKLFFGSGTQLSVL.

In this sample, this clonotype turned up many times. This sequence joins TRBV4-2 and TRBJ2-1; 8 nucleotides agree with TRBD2. This CDR3 contains 15 residues. Looked up from germline, CDR1 is LGHNA and CDR2 is YNFKEQ. The trim removed 7 bases at V and 0 bases at J, leaving 5 bases unmatched. The CDR3 DNA reads as TGTGCCAGCAACCGAGCGGGAGCCTCCTACAATGAGCAGTTCTTC. Its protein is CASNRAGASYNEQFF.

J is TRBJ2-6 and V is TRBV25-1; D is unresolved. Looked up from germline, CDR1 is MGHDK and CDR2 is SYGVNS. The V end was cut by 2 bases, the J end by 2 bases, with 4 bases between. This CDR3 is 14 amino acids long. Written as DNA, the CDR3 is TGTGCCAGCAGTGAAGGGGCTGGGGCCAACGTCCTGACTTTC. The encoded protein is CASSEGAGANVLTF.

The J gene is TRBJ2-3, the V gene TRBV19; the D is unclear. CDR1 and CDR2 from the germline V gene are LNHDA and SQIVND (reference sequence). V lost 8 bases to trimming and J lost 2 bases, with 14 bases between them. This CDR3 is built from 14 residues. CDR3 in DNA: TGTGCCAGTCGGTTGGGCGCTTTCACAGATACGCAGTATTTT. Translated: CASRLGAFTDTQYF. The full variable domain, in which reference TRBV19 and TRBJ2-3 provide the parts outside the CDR3, is DGGITQSPKYLFRKEGQNVTLSCEQNLNHDAMYWYRQDPGQGLRLIYYSQIVNDFQKGDIAEGYSVSREKKESFPLTVTSAQKNPTAFYLCASRLGAFTDTQYFGPGTRLTVL.

The V and J genes are TRBV4-1 and TRBJ1-4; D possibly corresponds to TRBD1 (6 bases). Per germline, CDR1 MGHRA and CDR2 YSYEKL. V was trimmed by 4 bases and J by 4 bases, leaving 19 bases between them. The CDR3 totals 17 residues. CDR3 DNA sequence: TGCGCCAGCAGCCCTTCCCCCCGACAGGACAGTAATGAAAAACTGTTTTTT. Its protein is CASSPSPRQDSNEKLFF.

In this sample, this clonotype turned up a few times. The chain uses TRBV30 and TRBJ1-5; a weak D match, TRBD1 (5 bases). CDR1 is GTSNPN and CDR2 is SVGIG in the germline V gene (reference sequence). Trimming left V 1 base short and J 5 bases short, with 21 bases between. This CDR3 contains 17 residues. CDR3 in amino acids: CAWSGGTKMLADQPQHF. In nucleotides, the CDR3 is TGTGCCTGGAGTGGTGGGACGAAGATGCTAGCTGATCAGCCCCAGCATTTT. Based on the CDR3 plus reference TRBV30 and TRBJ1-5, the full variable domain is SQTIHQWPATLVQPVGSPLSLECTVEGTSNPNLYWYRQAAGRGLQLLFYSVGIGQISSEVPQNLSASRPQDRQFILSSKKLLLSDSGFYLCAWSGGTKMLADQPQHFGDGTRLSIL.

The chain couples TRBV3-1 to TRBJ2-3, with 10 positions matching TRBD1. The V gene's germline CDR1 is LGHDT and CDR2 YNNKEL (reference sequence). V shed 1 base, J shed 3 bases, and the junction held 4 bases outside the gene matches. The CDR3 extends over 16 amino acids. In DNA form, the CDR3 reads TGTGCCAGCAGCCAAGCCGACAGGGGGCCGACAGATACGCAGTATTTT. Protein: CASSQADRGPTDTQYF.

V gene TRBV7-2 combines with J gene TRBJ2-7, with unresolved D. V was cut by 1 base and J by 2 bases, with 15 bases left in between. The germline gives CDR1 SGHTA, CDR2 FQGNSA. This CDR3 comprises 16 residues. CDR3 in amino acids: CASSLGVSGGTYEQYF. In DNA form, the CDR3 reads TGTGCCAGCAGCTTAGGTGTTTCGGGCGGAACCTACGAGCAGTACTTC.

The V gene is TRBV20-1, the J gene TRBJ2-7, with a tentative D call TRBD1 (8 bases). Germline V CDR1 and CDR2: DFQATT, SNEGSKA (reference sequence). V was trimmed by 3 bases and J by 1 base, leaving 25 bases between them. CDR3 length: 18 amino acids. The CDR3 sequence is CSARGTGKHSGRSYEQYF. The CDR3 region has the DNA TGCAGTGCTAGGGGGACAGGCAAGCATAGCGGGCGATCCTACGAGCAGTACTTC.

This clonotype was observed a handful of times. The chain couples TRBV13 to TRBJ1-4, with D possibly being TRBD1 (5 bases). The CDR3 length is 13 residues. Trimming left V 5 bases short and J 8 bases short, with 12 bases between. Germline CDR1 PRHDT, CDR2 FYEKMQ (reference sequence). CDR3 coding DNA: TGTGCCAGCAGCCGGGGGGTCGGGGAAAAACTGTTTTTT. This translates into CASSRGVGEKLFF.

The chain employs TRBV5-1 and TRBJ2-3; 16 nucleotides align to TRBD2. Germline V gene sequence: CDR1 SGHRS, CDR2 YFSETQ. This CDR3 is 17 amino acids long. V lost 4 bases, J lost 5 bases, and 7 bases stayed unmatched. The chain's CDR3 is CASSQGTSGGAVDTQYF. The DNA of the CDR3 is TGCGCCAGCAGCCAAGGGACTAGCGGGGGGGCCGTAGATACGCAGTATTTT. The variable domain in full, completed from reference TRBV5-1 and TRBJ2-3, reads KAGVTQTPRYLIKTRGQQVTLSCSPISGHRSVSWYQQTPGQGLQFLFEYFSETQRNKGNFPGRFSGRQFSNSRSEMNVSTLELGDSALYLCASSQGTSGGAVDTQYFGPGTRLTVL.

In the case of this clonotype: A read error may explain this, as a much larger clone is one base away. The V call is TRBV4-3, the J call TRBJ1-2; TRBD1 aligns across 11 bases. The CDR3 has 15 amino acids. Germline CDR1 LGHNA, CDR2 YSLEER. The CDR3 sequence is CVSSERTGGIYGYTF. CDR3 in DNA: TGCGTCAGCAGCGAGAGGACAGGGGGCATCTATGGCTACACCTTC.

This clonotype was counted at least ten times. This chain uses TRBV28 with TRBJ2-5; 8 bases align to TRBD1. Germline lookup yields CDR1 MDHEN and CDR2 SYDVKM. The CDR3 consists of 16 residues. The junction had 13 bases not matched to a gene; V was cut back by 8 bases and J by 2 bases. The CDR3 spells CASENQGAADQETQYF. CDR3 sequence (DNA): TGTGCCAGCGAAAACCAGGGGGCGGCGGATCAAGAGACCCAGTACTTC. Filled out from reference TRBV28 and TRBJ2-5, the complete variable domain reads DVKVTQSSRYLVKRTGEKVFLECVQDMDHENMFWYRQDPGLGLRLIYFSYDVKMKEKGDIPEGYSVSREKKERFSLILESASTNQTSMYLCASENQGAADQETQYFGPGTRLLVL.